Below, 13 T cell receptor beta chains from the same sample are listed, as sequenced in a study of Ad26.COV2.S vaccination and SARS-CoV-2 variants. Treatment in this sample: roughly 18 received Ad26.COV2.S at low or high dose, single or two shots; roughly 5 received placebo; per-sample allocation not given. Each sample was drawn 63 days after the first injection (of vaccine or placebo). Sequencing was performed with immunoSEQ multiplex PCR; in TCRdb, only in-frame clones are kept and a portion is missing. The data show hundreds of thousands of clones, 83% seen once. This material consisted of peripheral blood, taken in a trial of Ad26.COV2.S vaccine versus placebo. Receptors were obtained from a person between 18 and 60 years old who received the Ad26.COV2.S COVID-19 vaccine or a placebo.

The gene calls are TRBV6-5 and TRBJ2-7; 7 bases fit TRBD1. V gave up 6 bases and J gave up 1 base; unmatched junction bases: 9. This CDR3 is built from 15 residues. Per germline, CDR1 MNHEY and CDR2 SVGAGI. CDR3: CASRFGAGGSYEQYF. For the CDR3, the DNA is TGTGCCAGCAGATTCGGGGCAGGGGGATCCTACGAGCAGTACTTC.

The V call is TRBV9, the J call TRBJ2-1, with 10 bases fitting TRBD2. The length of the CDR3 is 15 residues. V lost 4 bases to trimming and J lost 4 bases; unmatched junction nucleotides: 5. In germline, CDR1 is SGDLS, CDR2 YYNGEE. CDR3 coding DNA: TGTGCCAGCAGCTTAGCGGGAGGCAGGTACAATGAGCAGTTCTTC. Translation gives CASSLAGGRYNEQFF. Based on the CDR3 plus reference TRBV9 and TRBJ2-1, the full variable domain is DSGVTQTPKHLITATGQRVTLRCSPRSGDLSVYWYQQSLDQGLQFLIQYYNGEERAKGNILERFSAQQFPDLHSELNLSSLELGDSALYFCASSLAGGRYNEQFFGPGTRLTVL.

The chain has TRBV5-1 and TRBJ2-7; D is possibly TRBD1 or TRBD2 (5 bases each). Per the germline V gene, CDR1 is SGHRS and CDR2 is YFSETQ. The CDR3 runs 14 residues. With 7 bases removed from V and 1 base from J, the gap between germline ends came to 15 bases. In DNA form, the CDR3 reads TGCGCCAGCTGCCGAGGGACGGATTCCTACGAGCAGTACTTC. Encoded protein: CASCRGTDSYEQYF.

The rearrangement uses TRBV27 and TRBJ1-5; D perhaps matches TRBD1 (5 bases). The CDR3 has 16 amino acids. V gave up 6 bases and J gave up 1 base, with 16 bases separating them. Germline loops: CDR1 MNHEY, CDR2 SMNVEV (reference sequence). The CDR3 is CASRSTGRGSNQPQHF. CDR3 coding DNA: TGTGCCAGCAGATCTACAGGTAGGGGCAGCAATCAGCCCCAGCATTTT.

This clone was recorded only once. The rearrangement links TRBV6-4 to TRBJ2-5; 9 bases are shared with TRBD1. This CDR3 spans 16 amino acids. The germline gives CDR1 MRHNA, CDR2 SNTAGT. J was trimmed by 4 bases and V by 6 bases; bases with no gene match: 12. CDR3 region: CASSPGTGSLGETQYF. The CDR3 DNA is TGTGCCAGCAGCCCCGGGACAGGGAGTTTGGGAGAGACCCAGTACTTC.

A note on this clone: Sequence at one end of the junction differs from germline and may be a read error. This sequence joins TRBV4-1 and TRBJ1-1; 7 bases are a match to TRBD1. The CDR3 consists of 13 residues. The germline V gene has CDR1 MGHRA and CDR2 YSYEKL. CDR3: CASSQGGWTEAFF. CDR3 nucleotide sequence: TGCGCCAGCAGTCAAGGGGGCTGGACTGAAGCTTTCTTT.

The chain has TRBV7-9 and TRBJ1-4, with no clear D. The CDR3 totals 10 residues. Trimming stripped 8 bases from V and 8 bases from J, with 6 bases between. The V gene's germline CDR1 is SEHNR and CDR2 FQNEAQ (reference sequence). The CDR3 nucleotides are TGTGCCAGCGGTGGGGAAAAACTGTTTTTT. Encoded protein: CASGGEKLFF.

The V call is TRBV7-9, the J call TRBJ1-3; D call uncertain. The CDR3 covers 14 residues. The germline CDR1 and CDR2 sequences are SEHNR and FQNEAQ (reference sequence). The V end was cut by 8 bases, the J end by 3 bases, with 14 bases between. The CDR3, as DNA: TGTGCCAGCGGGGAGTCAATTCTTGGAAACACCATATATTTT. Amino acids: CASGESILGNTIYF.

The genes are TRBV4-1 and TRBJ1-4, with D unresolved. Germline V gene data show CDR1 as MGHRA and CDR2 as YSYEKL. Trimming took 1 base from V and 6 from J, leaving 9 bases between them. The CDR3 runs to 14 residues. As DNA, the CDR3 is TGCGCCAGCAGCCAAGTAGGGCTAGATGAAAAACTGTTTTTT. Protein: CASSQVGLDEKLFF.

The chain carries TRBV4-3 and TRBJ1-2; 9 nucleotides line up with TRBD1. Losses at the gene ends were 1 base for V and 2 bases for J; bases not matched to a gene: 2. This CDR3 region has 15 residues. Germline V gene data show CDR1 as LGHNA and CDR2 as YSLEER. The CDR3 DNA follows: TGCGCCAGCAGCCAAGGGACAGGGGCCAACTATGGCTACACCTTC. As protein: CASSQGTGANYGYTF.

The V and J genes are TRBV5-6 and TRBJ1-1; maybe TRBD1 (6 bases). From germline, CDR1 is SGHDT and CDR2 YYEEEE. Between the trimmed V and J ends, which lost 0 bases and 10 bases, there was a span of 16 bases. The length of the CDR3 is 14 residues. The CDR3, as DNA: TGTGCCAGCAGCTTGGTTAGTGCGGCAGGGGTAGCTTTCTTT. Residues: CASSLVSAAGVAFF.

Written as DNA, the CDR3 is TGTGCCAGCAGCGAGACAGGCTCTGGGGCCAACGTCCTGACTTTC. Amino acids: CASSETGSGANVLTF. The chain carries TRBV7-3 and TRBJ2-6, with TRBD1 as a possible D gene (6 bases). Trimming stripped 5 bases from V and 0 bases from J, with 8 bases between. Germline CDR1 and CDR2: SGHTA and FQGTGA. CDR3 size: 15 residues. Full variable domain (missing parts from reference TRBV7-3 and TRBJ2-6): GAGVSQTPSNKVTEKGKYVELRCDPISGHTALYWYRQSLGQGPEFLIYFQGTGAADDSGLPNDRFFAVRPEGSVSTLKIQRTERGDSAVYLCASSETGSGANVLTFGAGSRLTVL.

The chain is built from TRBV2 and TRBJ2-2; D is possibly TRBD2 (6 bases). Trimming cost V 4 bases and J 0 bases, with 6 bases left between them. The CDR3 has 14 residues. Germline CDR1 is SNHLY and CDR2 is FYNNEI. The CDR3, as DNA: TGTGCCAGCAGTGGCGGGGCGAACACCGGGGAGCTGTTTTTT. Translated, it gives CASSGGANTGELFF. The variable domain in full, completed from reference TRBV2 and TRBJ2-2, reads EPEVTQTPSHQVTQMGQEVILRCVPISNHLYFYWYRQILGQKVEFLVSFYNNEISEKSEIFDDQFSVERPDGSNFTLKIRSTKLEDSAMYFCASSGGANTGELFFGEGSRLTVL.